This record looks at one T cell receptor beta chain sequence and its context. The antigen is unknown. V was clipped by 4 bases and J by 7 bases; unmatched bases: 9. Germline V lookup: CDR1 SGHKS, CDR2 YYEKEE (reference sequence). The CDR3 is made up of 16 amino acids. This record comes from a study of T cell responses to AZD1222 COVID-19 vaccine. General study points: It was only after the peak T cell response that any repertoires were sampled. Dominant CD4 TCR responses targeted spike regions 160-218 and 743-854. Of the AZD1222 recipients, only 6 or 7 were seropositive at baseline. Nearly half of unique spike-specific TCRs reportedly avoided B.1.351 and B.1.1.7 mutated regions.

TCRdb keeps only in-frame clones here, not all; method: immunoSEQ multiplex PCR. The table has more than 150,000 clones, around nine tenths seen once; the top ten hold around 1.9%. The sample was peripheral blood, taken 28 days after the second AZD1222 dose. The receptor comes from an adult who received the AZD1222 COVID-19 vaccine. The chain uses TRBV5-5 and TRBJ1-5; 12 nucleotides align to TRBD1. The CDR3 here is CASSGGTGGGGQPQHF. For the CDR3, the DNA is TGTGCCAGCAGCGGCGGGACAGGGGGCGGTGGGCAGCCCCAGCATTTT. The full variable domain, completed using reference TRBV5-5 and TRBJ1-5, is DAGVTQSPTHLIKTRGQQVTLRCSPISGHKSVSWYQQVLGQGPQFIFQYYEKEERGRGNFPDRFSARQFPNYSSELNVNALLLGDSALYLCASSGGTGGGGQPQHFGDGTRLSIL.